The T cell receptor beta chain described here comes from a study of T cell responses to AZD1222 COVID-19 vaccine. The germline CDR1 and CDR2 sequences are SGHVS and FNYEAQ. The CDR3 extends over 15 amino acids. V was shortened by 1 base and J by 0 bases, with 9 bases between the two germline ends. The table came from immunoSEQ multiplex PCR; TCRdb's copy has only in-frame clones and leaves some out. Among 180,000 or so clones, more than 85% were seen once, and the ten largest hold 1.5% to 2%. The chain has TRBV7-6 and TRBJ1-1, with D unclear. The sequence derives from an adult who received the AZD1222 COVID-19 vaccine. The source was peripheral blood, collected 28 days after the second AZD1222 dose. The CDR3 sequence is CASSLGGSLNTEAFF. CDR3 in DNA: TGTGCCAGCAGCTTAGGTGGCAGCCTGAACACTGAAGCTTTCTTT.